What follows are 32 T cell receptor beta chains derived from one specimen sequenced in a study of blood T cell repertoires in COVID-19. TCRdb keeps only in-frame clones here, not all; method: immunoSEQ multiplex PCR. This table holds 190,000 or so clones, around nine tenths found once. Sequencing used peripheral blood. All receptors derive from a man aged 40-49 years with active or convalescent COVID-19.

The V call is TRBV3-1 (or the pseudogene TRBV3-2), the J call TRBJ2-5, with a tentative D call TRBD1 (5 bases). Looked up from germline, CDR1 is LGHDT and CDR2 is YNNKEL (reference sequence). With 7 bases removed from V and 5 bases from J, the gap between germline ends came to 11 bases. The CDR3 length is 12 residues. CDR3 sequence: CASTRQRETQYF. As DNA, the CDR3 is TGTGCCAGCACCAGACAGAGGGAGACCCAGTACTTC.

The rearrangement uses TRBV3-1 (or the pseudogene TRBV3-2) and TRBJ2-3; D perhaps matches TRBD2 (5 bases). V was shortened by 5 bases and J by 2 bases, with 14 bases between the two germline ends. The CDR3 runs 15 residues. In germline, CDR1 is LGHDT, CDR2 YNNKEL (reference sequence). CDR3 sequence reads: CASSSRGYFTDTQYF. The CDR3 DNA sequence: TGTGCCAGCAGCTCCCGGGGATACTTCACAGATACGCAGTATTTT.

This rearrangement joins TRBV5-1 to TRBJ2-2; 7 nucleotides agree with TRBD2. This CDR3 is 17 amino acids long. The V segment lost 0 bases and the J segment 3 bases; nucleotides outside the gene matches: 8. The V gene's germline CDR1 is SGHRS and CDR2 YFSETQ. Here the CDR3 reads CASSLATGGPHTGELFF. The CDR3 DNA follows: TGCGCCAGCAGCTTGGCAACGGGGGGACCTCACACCGGGGAGCTGTTTTTT.

V and J are TRBV12-3 or TRBV12-4 and TRBJ1-3; D is unresolved. This CDR3 has 13 amino acids. V was cut by 5 bases and J by 4 bases, with 9 bases left in between. CDR3 residues: CASSRQVGNTIYF. DNA for the CDR3: TGTGCCAGCAGTCGACAAGTAGGAAACACCATATATTTT.

This chain connects TRBV5-6 to TRBJ2-7; D might be TRBD2 (6 bases). This CDR3 has 15 amino acids. Trimming stripped 2 bases from V and 0 bases from J, with 12 bases between. The germline CDR1 and CDR2 sequences are SGHDT and YYEEEE. Here the CDR3 reads CASSFRGSSSYEQYF. In DNA form, the CDR3 reads TGTGCCAGCAGCTTTCGGGGGTCGAGCTCCTACGAGCAGTACTTC. The entire variable domain, with the rest obtained from reference TRBV5-6 and TRBJ2-7, is as follows: DAGVTQSPTHLIKTRGQQVTLRCSPKSGHDTVSWYQQALGQGPQFIFQYYEEEERQRGNFPDRFSGHQFPNYSSELNVNALLLGDSALYLCASSFRGSSSYEQYFGPGTRLTVT.

The genes are TRBV5-1 and TRBJ2-7, with 13 bases fitting TRBD2. The CDR3 consists of 15 residues. In germline, CDR1 is SGHRS, CDR2 YFSETQ. V was clipped by 4 bases and J by 4 bases; unmatched bases: 5. The CDR3 protein is CASSPGGLAGYEQYF. The DNA of the CDR3 is TGCGCCAGCAGCCCGGGGGGACTAGCGGGGTACGAGCAGTACTTC. Supplemented by reference TRBV5-1 and TRBJ2-7, the full variable domain reads KAGVTQTPRYLIKTRGQQVTLSCSPISGHRSVSWYQQTPGQGLQFLFEYFSETQRNKGNFPGRFSGRQFSNSRSEMNVSTLELGDSALYLCASSPGGLAGYEQYFGPGTRLTVT.

The chain uses TRBV5-3 and TRBJ2-5, with a weak D call TRBD2 (5 bases). TRBV5-3 is sorted into the ORF group, with uncertain function. This CDR3 spans 16 amino acids. V was cut by 4 bases and J by 5 bases, with 21 bases left in between. CDR3 nucleotides: TGTGCCAGAAGCCCCCCAGCCCGGGGTAGGTGGGAGACCCAGTACTTC. It yields the protein CARSPPARGRWETQYF.

The J gene is TRBJ1-6, the V gene TRBV4-1, with D hard to call. CDR3 size: 15 residues. Germline V gives CDR1 MGHRA, CDR2 YSYEKL. The ends were cut back, 0 bases at V and 7 bases at J, with 10 bases in the middle. The CDR3 DNA reads as TGCGCCAGCAGCCAAGAACCAGGCCCCAATTCACCCCTCCACTTT. This sequence encodes CASSQEPGPNSPLHF.

This clone was detected only a few times. This CDR3 is CASSVEGGAGYTF. CDR3 bases: TGTGCCAGCAGCGTAGAGGGAGGGGCTGGCTACACCTTC. The chain couples TRBV9 to TRBJ1-2, with D perhaps matching TRBD1 (5 bases). The V and J ends lost 0 bases and 7 bases respectively, with 10 bases between them. The CDR3 is 13 amino acids. Germline V gene lookup returns CDR1 SGDLS and CDR2 YYNGEE.

J is TRBJ2-4 and V is TRBV4-1; 10 bases fit TRBD2. The CDR3 length is 17 residues. The J segment lost 0 bases and the V segment lost 4 bases, leaving 6 bases of the junction unmatched. Germline values: CDR1 MGHRA, CDR2 YSYEKL. This chain's CDR3 is CASSRTSGILAKNIQYF. The CDR3, as DNA: TGCGCCAGCAGCCGGACTAGCGGAATTCTAGCCAAAAACATTCAGTACTTC.

This sequence joins TRBV21-1 and TRBJ1-2; the table's TRBD1 call for D was not verified on the DNA. TRBV21-1 is termed a pseudogene. CDR3 length: 17 residues. This chain's CDR3 is CARFTGYRLMPNYGYTF. The CDR3 region has the DNA TGTGCCAGATTCACAGGTTATCGTTTGATGCCTAACTATGGCTACACCTTC.

This clone was observed a single time. This chain links TRBV2 with TRBJ2-7; TRBD2 might be the D (5 bases). CDR1 is SNHLY and CDR2 is FYNNEI in the germline V gene. This CDR3 spans 12 amino acids. The ends were cut back, 8 bases at V and 6 bases at J, with 14 bases in the middle. The CDR3: CASGDLRGEQYF. CDR3 in DNA: TGTGCCAGCGGAGATCTCCGGGGCGAGCAGTACTTC.

The chain employs TRBV4-3 and TRBJ2-2, with TRBD1 matching over 7 bases. CDR1 LGHNA and CDR2 YSLEER come from the germline V gene. V shed 0 bases, J shed 6 bases, and the junction held 13 bases outside the gene matches. This CDR3 has 18 amino acids. The CDR3 DNA sequence: TGCGCCAGCAGCCAAGATACCCCCGGGACAGCAAGGTCCGGGGAGCTGTTTTTT. Translated, it gives CASSQDTPGTARSGELFF.

The chain recombines TRBV27 with TRBJ2-3; no definite D call. Germline values: CDR1 MNHEY, CDR2 SMNVEV (reference sequence). This CDR3 is built from 13 residues. V lost 3 bases and J 2 bases, leaving 6 bases between the germline ends. CDR3 bases: TGTGCCAGCAGTTTTACTTACACAGATACGCAGTATTTT. It codes for CASSFTYTDTQYF.

V is TRBV7-8 and J is TRBJ1-1; no firm D call. V was cut by 5 bases and J by 3 bases, with 10 bases left in between. This CDR3 contains 13 residues. Germline values: CDR1 SGHVS, CDR2 FQNEAQ. The CDR3 DNA is TGTGCCAGCAGCCACGGGAGGTACACTGAAGCTTTCTTT. Its protein is CASSHGRYTEAFF.

J is TRBJ2-2 and V is TRBV5-1; tentatively, D is TRBD1 (6 bases). Germline-derived CDR1 and CDR2 are SGHRS and YFSETQ. V gave up 1 base and J gave up 1 base, with 8 bases separating them. CDR3 length equals 15 residues. CDR3 sequence: CASSLKQGNTGELFF. DNA of the CDR3: TGCGCCAGCAGCTTGAAACAGGGGAACACCGGGGAGCTGTTTTTT.

The CDR3, as DNA: TGCGCCAGCAGCTTGGGAGACAGTACCCCCTCTGGGGCCAACGTCCTGACTTTC. The encoded protein is CASSLGDSTPSGANVLTF. The rearrangement joins TRBV5-1 to TRBJ2-6; a possible D gene is TRBD1 (5 bases). V lost 0 bases, J lost 0 bases, and 13 bases lay in between. This CDR3 region has 18 residues. From germline, CDR1 is SGHRS and CDR2 YFSETQ. The complete variable domain, with remaining parts taken from reference TRBV5-1 and TRBJ2-6, reads KAGVTQTPRYLIKTRGQQVTLSCSPISGHRSVSWYQQTPGQGLQFLFEYFSETQRNKGNFPGRFSGRQFSNSRSEMNVSTLELGDSALYLCASSLGDSTPSGANVLTFGAGSRLTVL.

The chain couples TRBV7-2 to TRBJ1-5; possibly TRBD1 for D (5 bases). V was clipped by 2 bases and J by 10 bases, with 12 bases between them. The CDR3 runs 13 residues. CDR1 and CDR2 (germline): SGHTA, FQGNSA. CDR3 amino acids: CASSLLGQGPQHF. The CDR3 DNA follows: TGTGCCAGCAGCTTATTAGGGCAGGGCCCCCAGCATTTT. Variable domain in full (rest from reference TRBV7-2 and TRBJ1-5): GAGVSQSPSNKVTEKGKDVELRCDPISGHTALYWYRQSLGQGLEFLIYFQGNSAPDKSGLPSDRFSAERTGGSVSTLTIQRTQQEDSAVYLCASSLLGQGPQHFGDGTRLSIL.

The chain employs TRBV24-1 and TRBJ2-2; 9 positions match TRBD1. The V segment lost 7 bases and the J segment 2 bases; nucleotides outside the gene matches: 4. CDR3 length: 15 amino acids. Germline CDR1 reads KGHDR; CDR2 reads SFDVKD. CDR3 DNA: TGTGCCACCAGACCGGGACAGGGTAACACCGGGGAGCTGTTTTTT. This sequence encodes CATRPGQGNTGELFF.

CDR3 amino acids: CASGGQYEQYF. In DNA, the CDR3 is TGTGCCAGCGGCGGACAGTACGAGCAGTACTTC. The chain employs TRBV27 and TRBJ2-7; D is possibly TRBD1 (6 bases). Trimming took off 8 bases at V and 4 bases at J, with 9 bases between the two ends. Germline CDR1 reads MNHEY; CDR2 reads SMNVEV (reference sequence). The CDR3 contains 11 residues.

This chain uses TRBV19 with TRBJ2-7; TRBD1 agrees at 7 bases. The germline gives CDR1 LNHDA, CDR2 SQIVND (reference sequence). After removal of 6 bases from V and 3 bases from J, the junction contained 5 bases not matched to a gene. This CDR3 has 13 residues. The DNA for the CDR3 is TGTGCCAGTAGCTTCCGGGACAGCTACGAGCAGTACTTC. Translation: CASSFRDSYEQYF.

The chain employs TRBV29-1 and TRBJ1-1; D remains ambiguous. This CDR3 comprises 13 residues. V lost 7 bases to trimming and J lost 10 bases, with 22 bases between them. Germline CDR1 is SQVTM and CDR2 is ANQGSEA. The CDR3 reads CSAGAQSPSGAFF. In DNA, the CDR3 is TGCAGCGCCGGAGCTCAGTCGCCCTCGGGAGCTTTCTTT.

J is TRBJ2-3 and V is TRBV3-1 (or the pseudogene TRBV3-2); tentatively, D is TRBD1 (6 bases). CDR3 length equals 14 residues. Germline-derived CDR1 and CDR2 are LGHDT and YNNKEL (reference sequence). Trimming removed 6 bases from V and 2 bases from J, with 12 bases in between. The DNA of the CDR3 is TGTGCCAGCAGTCACGGACAGTTCACAGATACGCAGTATTTT. It translates to CASSHGQFTDTQYF.

The V and J genes are TRBV21-1 and TRBJ1-5. TRBV21-1 is classified as a pseudogene. The length of the CDR3 is 17 residues. As DNA, the CDR3 is TGTGCCAGCAGCAAAGTGGGCGGCCGGGGAGGCAATCAGCCCCAGCATTTT. Amino acid sequence: CASSKVGGRGGNQPQHF.

This chain links TRBV24-1 with TRBJ2-3; 9 bases fit TRBD2. Trimming removed 3 bases from V and 4 bases from J; junction bases left unmatched: 7. The CDR3 covers 16 residues. Germline CDR1 KGHDR, CDR2 SFDVKD. Here the CDR3 reads CATSDGYSGGADTQYF. In DNA form, the CDR3 reads TGTGCCACCAGTGATGGCTATAGCGGGGGAGCAGATACGCAGTATTTT.

The gene calls are TRBV5-1 and TRBJ1-1; TRBD1 matches 11 bases. Germline V CDR1 and CDR2: SGHRS, YFSETQ. The CDR3 runs to 17 residues. V dropped 3 bases and J dropped 1; count of bases not matched to a gene: 8. CDR3 sequence: CASSSGQGARPNTEAFF. The CDR3 DNA reads as TGCGCCAGCAGCTCTGGACAGGGGGCGCGACCGAACACTGAAGCTTTCTTT.

The rearrangement links TRBV6-6 to TRBJ1-3; TRBD1 matches 8 bases. Per germline, CDR1 MNHNY and CDR2 SVGAGI (reference sequence). The V segment lost 4 bases and the J segment 2 bases; nucleotides outside the gene matches: 7. The CDR3 extends over 16 amino acids. CDR3: CASSSPGQETGNTIYF. The CDR3 DNA reads TGTGCCAGCAGTTCACCGGGACAGGAGACTGGAAACACCATATATTTT.

This clone has more than one count but fewer than ten. V gene TRBV5-5 combines with J gene TRBJ1-6, with D tentatively TRBD1 (5 bases). The CDR3 runs to 15 residues. The V gene's germline CDR1 is SGHKS and CDR2 YYEKEE (reference sequence). Deletions cut 0 bases from V and 7 bases from J, with 11 bases between. The CDR3 DNA follows: TGTGCCAGCAGCTTGGAAGGGGCAGAAAATTCACCCCTCCACTTT. This sequence encodes CASSLEGAENSPLHF.

The genes are TRBV5-5 and TRBJ2-7; 8 bases align to TRBD1. The CDR3 runs to 15 residues. V shed 1 base and J 4 bases; nucleotides not matched to a gene: 7. Germline CDR1 and CDR2: SGHKS and YYEKEE (reference sequence). The CDR3 DNA reads as TGTGCCAGCAGCTTGTCTCCAGGGGGCGTTTACGAGCAGTACTTC. This translates into CASSLSPGGVYEQYF.

This chain uses TRBV12-3 or TRBV12-4 with TRBJ1-2; tentatively, D is TRBD1 (6 bases). The CDR3 totals 13 residues. The V end lost 4 bases, the J end lost 7 bases, and 13 bases lay between the germline ends. The CDR3 region has the DNA TGTGCCAGCAGTTATATGGGACATTTTGGCTACACCTTC. Protein sequence: CASSYMGHFGYTF.

In this sample, this clone turned up once. V gene TRBV5-4 combines with J gene TRBJ2-3; 13 nucleotides line up with TRBD2. The germline gives CDR1 SGHNT, CDR2 YYREEE (reference sequence). Unmatched junction bases numbered 14, after V lost 4 bases and J lost 6 bases. The CDR3 runs 18 residues. DNA of the CDR3: TGTGCCAGCAGCACCGGACTAGCGGGGGCCGTCAGGACGGATACGCAGTATTTT. The encoded protein is CASSTGLAGAVRTDTQYF.

The rearrangement joins TRBV4-3 to TRBJ1-4; D gene unclear. This CDR3 spans 14 amino acids. The germline V gene encodes CDR1 LGHNA and CDR2 YSLEER. The V end was cut by 0 bases, the J end by 8 bases, with 10 bases between. The CDR3: CASSQDRGVEKLFF. The CDR3 nucleotides are TGCGCCAGCAGCCAAGATCGAGGAGTGGAAAAACTGTTTTTT.